The T cell receptor beta chain described here comes from a study of T-cell reconstitution after alpha-beta-depleted transplantation in children. TCRbeta library construction was performed incorporating unique molecular identifiers. TCRdb used MiXCR to reprocess the PCR reads, holding one entry per CDR3 protein. The data contain over 550,000 distinct CDR3 sequences, roughly a tenth of them singletons. The V gene's germline CDR1 is SNHLY and CDR2 FYNNEI. This CDR3 comprises 16 residues. The junction had 10 bases not matched to a gene; V was cut back by 5 bases and J by 0 bases. The sequencing here drew on PBMCs from the stem cell graft donor, taken from the stem cell graft. The rearrangement joins TRBV2 to TRBJ2-7, with TRBD2 matching over 7 bases. The sequence derives from a human donor who donated a stem cell graft to a child with acute myeloid leukemia. The CDR3 loop is CASSPRGRGSSYEQYF. CDR3 DNA: TGTGCCAGCAGTCCCCGGGGGAGGGGAAGCTCCTACGAGCAGTACTTC.